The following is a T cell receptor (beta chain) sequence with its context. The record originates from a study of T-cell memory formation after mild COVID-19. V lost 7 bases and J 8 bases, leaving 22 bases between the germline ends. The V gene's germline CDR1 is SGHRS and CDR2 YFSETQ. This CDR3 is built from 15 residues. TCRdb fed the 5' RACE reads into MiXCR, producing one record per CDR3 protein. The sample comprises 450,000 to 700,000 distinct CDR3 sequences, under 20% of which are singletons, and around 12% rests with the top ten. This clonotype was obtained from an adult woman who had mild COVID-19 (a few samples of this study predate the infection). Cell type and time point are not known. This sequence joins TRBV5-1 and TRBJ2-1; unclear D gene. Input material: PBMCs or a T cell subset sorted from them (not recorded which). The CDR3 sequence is CASAANWARSDEQFF. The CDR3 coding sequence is TGCGCCAGCGCCGCAAACTGGGCTAGATCGGATGAGCAGTTCTTC.